These T cell receptor beta chains were read from a single sample in a study of metastatic and nonmetastatic thyroid tumors. TCRdb redid the clone calls on the PCR reads using MiXCR. The sample comprises some 29,000 clones, around 3.9% of which are singletons, and approximately 3% rests with the top ten. Sequencing input: blood. All receptors come from a male donor with papillary thyroid cancer or a benign thyroid nodule (not recorded which). Some clones in this sample may be carry-over from other donors' samples. Both conserved end residues are part of each CDR3. The order of the fields is D gene, J gene, clone size, V gene, CDR3 protein, CDR3 DNA. D genes are given only for firm matches. A row's size may be missing; if present it is once, few, many or a size class.

D gene: NA; J gene: TRBJ1-2; clone size: few; V gene: TRBV5-1; CDR3 protein: CASRQTEVYGYTF; CDR3 DNA: TGCGCCAGCAGACAGACAGAGGTCTATGGCTACACCTTC
D gene: NA; J gene: TRBJ1-4; clone size: few; V gene: TRBV20-1; CDR3 protein: CSASTVTNEKLFF; CDR3 DNA: TGCAGCGCGTCGACCGTGACTAATGAAAAACTGTTTTTT
D gene: NA; J gene: TRBJ1-5; clone size: medium-sized; V gene: TRBV6-1; CDR3 protein: CAIKDSHNQPQHF; CDR3 DNA: TGTGCCATCAAGGACAGCCACAATCAGCCCCAGCATTTT
D gene: NA; J gene: TRBJ2-5; clone size: NA; V gene: TRBV5-4; CDR3 protein: CASSLDSIETQYF; CDR3 DNA: TGTGCCAGCAGCTTGGACTCTATTGAGACCCAGTACTTC
D gene: NA; J gene: TRBJ2-5; clone size: NA; V gene: TRBV19; CDR3 protein: CASSTTWKAQYF; CDR3 DNA: TGTGCCAGTAGTACCACATGGAAGGCCCAGTATTTC
D gene: NA; J gene: TRBJ1-1; clone size: many; V gene: TRBV5-1; CDR3 protein: CASSLDRWGTEAFF; CDR3 DNA: TGCGCCAGCAGCTTGGACAGGTGGGGCACTGAAGCTTTCTTT
D gene: TRBD2; J gene: TRBJ2-1; clone size: few; V gene: TRBV7-2; CDR3 protein: CASSLGSGGYNEQFF; CDR3 DNA: TGTGCCAGCAGCTTAGGGAGCGGGGGTTACAATGAGCAGTTCTTT
D gene: NA; J gene: TRBJ2-5; clone size: many; V gene: TRBV11-2; CDR3 protein: CASSLVGGYETQYF; CDR3 DNA: TGTGCCAGCAGCTTAGTCGGGGGCTACGAGACCCAGTACTTC
D gene: NA; J gene: TRBJ1-3; clone size: NA; V gene: TRBV30; CDR3 protein: CAWIPAGGGNTIYF; CDR3 DNA: TGTGCCTGGATCCCCGCCGGAGGGGGAAACACCATATATTTT
D gene: NA; J gene: TRBJ2-5; clone size: NA; V gene: TRBV11-2; CDR3 protein: CASSLVLVARETQYF; CDR3 DNA: TGTGCCAGCAGCTTAGTGTTGGTAGCCCGGGAGACCCAGTACTTC
D gene: TRBD1; J gene: TRBJ2-3; clone size: few; V gene: TRBV6-2/TRBV6-3; CDR3 protein: CASDRGRTDTQYF; CDR3 DNA: TGTGCCAGTGACAGGGGGCGGACAGATACGCAGTATTTT
D gene: TRBD2; J gene: TRBJ2-7; clone size: NA; V gene: TRBV27; CDR3 protein: CASSRTSGRSEQYF; CDR3 DNA: TGTGCCAGCAGTCGGACTAGCGGGAGGAGCGAGCAGTACTTC
D gene: TRBD2; J gene: TRBJ2-7; clone size: many; V gene: TRBV2; CDR3 protein: CASSAGTSGYEQYF; CDR3 DNA: TGTGCCAGCAGCGCCGGGACTAGCGGATACGAGCAGTACTTC
D gene: NA; J gene: TRBJ2-3; clone size: few; V gene: TRBV27; CDR3 protein: CASSLSQSTDTQYF; CDR3 DNA: TGTGCCAGCAGTTTATCCCAGTCCACAGATACGCAGTATTTT
D gene: TRBD1; J gene: TRBJ2-2; clone size: once; V gene: TRBV9; CDR3 protein: CASSKVNRGRDGELFF; CDR3 DNA: TGTGCCAGCAGCAAAGTGAACAGGGGGCGGGACGGGGAGCTGTTTTTT
D gene: NA; J gene: TRBJ2-5; clone size: NA; V gene: TRBV19; CDR3 protein: CASSIDAGRETQYF; CDR3 DNA: TGTGCCAGTAGTATAGATGCAGGGAGAGAGACCCAGTACTTC
D gene: NA; J gene: TRBJ2-7; clone size: many; V gene: TRBV20-1; CDR3 protein: CSAGGGGSYEQYF; CDR3 DNA: TGCAGTGCGGGGGGGGGCGGATCCTACGAGCAGTACTTC
D gene: TRBD2; J gene: TRBJ2-1; clone size: few; V gene: TRBV28; CDR3 protein: CASSPGLAFNEQFF; CDR3 DNA: TGTGCCAGCAGCCCGGGACTAGCTTTTAATGAGCAGTTCTTC
D gene: NA; J gene: TRBJ2-1; clone size: NA; V gene: TRBV24-1; CDR3 protein: CATSDLQGVSYNEQFF; CDR3 DNA: TGTGCCACCAGTGATTTGCAAGGGGTTTCCTACAATGAGCAGTTCTTC
D gene: TRBD2; J gene: TRBJ2-2; clone size: NA; V gene: TRBV7-8; CDR3 protein: CASSLEAGVAGELFF; CDR3 DNA: TGTGCCAGCAGCTTAGAAGCGGGAGTCGCCGGGGAGCTGTTTTTT
D gene: TRBD2; J gene: TRBJ2-3; clone size: many; V gene: TRBV14; CDR3 protein: CASSPLAGADTQYF; CDR3 DNA: TGTGCCAGCAGCCCTCTAGCGGGAGCCGATACGCAGTATTTT
D gene: NA; J gene: TRBJ2-7; clone size: few; V gene: TRBV7-6; CDR3 protein: CASSQQTGIVYEQYF; CDR3 DNA: TGTGCCAGCAGCCAACAAACGGGGATAGTCTACGAGCAGTACTTC
D gene: NA; J gene: TRBJ2-7; clone size: few; V gene: TRBV10-3; CDR3 protein: CAIDPPGACEQYF; CDR3 DNA: TGTGCCATCGACCCGCCGGGAGCCTGCGAGCAGTACTTC